These 13 T cell receptor beta chains originate from one sample sequenced in a study of T cells after yellow fever vaccination. Each CDR3 protein is one row after TCRdb ran MiXCR on the 5' RACE reads. Among roughly 310,000 distinct CDR3 sequences listed, 8.5% to 10% were seen once. The specimen was PBMCs, collected on the day of the first yellow fever vaccination. These receptors were obtained from a young man who received the YFV17D yellow fever vaccine.

The rearrangement uses TRBV11-2 and TRBJ1-2; D is ambiguous. The CDR3 sequence is 13 residues long. The V end was cut by 8 bases, the J end by 4 bases, with 14 bases between. The germline V gene encodes CDR1 SGHAT and CDR2 FQNNGV. The CDR3: CASGRTVSYGYTF. CDR3 nucleotides: TGTGCCAGCGGGAGGACCGTGTCCTATGGCTACACCTTC.

In this sample, this clonotype turned up a few times. The CDR3 is CASSSLAGRHNEQFF. The CDR3 DNA sequence: TGTGCCAGCAGCTCTCTAGCGGGCAGGCACAATGAGCAGTTCTTC. This chain links TRBV7-3 with TRBJ2-1; 8 nucleotides line up with TRBD2. Germline assignment: CDR1 SGHTA and CDR2 FQGTGA. V lost 4 bases, J lost 5 bases, and 7 bases stayed unmatched. The CDR3 is 15 amino acids.

This rearrangement joins TRBV6-1 to TRBJ2-2, with D hard to call. The CDR3 contains 17 residues. The germline V and J ends were trimmed by 2 bases and 0 bases, with 13 bases remaining between them. CDR1 is MNHNS, CDR2 SASEGT, per germline. CDR3 region: CASSEFLLGSNTGELFF. CDR3 DNA sequence: TGTGCCAGCAGTGAATTCCTTTTAGGGTCGAACACCGGGGAGCTGTTTTTT.

J is TRBJ2-1 and V is TRBV5-1, with 7 bases lining up with TRBD1. The V and J ends lost 2 bases and 3 bases, in that order; junction bases with no gene match: 5. The CDR3 covers 15 residues. Germline lookup yields CDR1 SGHRS and CDR2 YFSETQ. The CDR3 bases are TGCGCCAGCAGCTTCCGGGGACAGATCTACAATGAGCAGTTCTTC. Amino acids: CASSFRGQIYNEQFF.

This clonotype was seen many times. The J gene is TRBJ2-1, the V gene TRBV7-9; no firm D call. The CDR3 is made up of 13 amino acids. The V end lost 1 base, the J end lost 5 bases, and 6 bases lay between the germline ends. Germline CDR1 reads SEHNR; CDR2 reads FQNEAQ (reference sequence). DNA for the CDR3: TGTGCCAGCAGCTTAGAAGGGAACAATGAGCAGTTCTTC. This encodes CASSLEGNNEQFF.

The chain employs TRBV9 and TRBJ1-2; TRBD1 matches at 7 bases. CDR1 is SGDLS, CDR2 YYNGEE, per germline. Trimming removed 0 bases from V and 6 bases from J; junction bases left unmatched: 2. This CDR3 contains 13 residues. The CDR3 DNA reads TGTGCCAGCAGCGTAGGACAGGGCGATGGCTACACCTTC. Encoded protein: CASSVGQGDGYTF.

The chain employs TRBV12-5 and TRBJ2-5; D is unresolved. Germline-derived CDR1 and CDR2 are LGHNT and FRNRAP. The CDR3 runs 13 residues. Trimming cost V 1 base and J 5 bases, with 8 bases left between them. CDR3 nucleotides: TGTGCTAGTGGTTTGGCCGGTGTGGAGACCCAGTACTTC. Protein product: CASGLAGVETQYF.

This clonotype was counted a few times. This sequence joins TRBV7-9 and TRBJ2-3; D gene ambiguous. V lost 7 bases and J 0 bases, leaving 8 bases between the germline ends. The CDR3 has 13 residues. Per germline, CDR1 SEHNR and CDR2 FQNEAQ (reference sequence). The CDR3 loop is CASKEMSTDTQYF. CDR3 DNA sequence: TGTGCCAGCAAGGAGATGAGCACAGATACGCAGTATTTT.

This clonotype was observed many times. V usage is TRBV29-1 and J usage is TRBJ2-5; 7 bases agree with TRBD1. This CDR3 spans 13 amino acids. CDR1 SQVTM and CDR2 ANQGSEA come from the germline V gene. Trimming at V came to 6 bases and at J to 5 bases, leaving 9 bases not matched to a gene. The CDR3 is CSVETGSGETQYF. CDR3 nucleotide sequence: TGCAGCGTGGAGACAGGGTCGGGGGAGACCCAGTACTTC.

This clonotype turned up a few times. This chain links TRBV4-2 with TRBJ1-1; the D gene is possibly TRBD1 (5 bases). V was shortened by 6 bases and J by 0 bases, with 14 bases between the two germline ends. CDR1 LGHNA and CDR2 YNFKEQ come from the germline V gene. CDR3 length: 15 residues. The CDR3 is CASSRNEGMNTEAFF. CDR3 nucleotide sequence: TGTGCCAGCAGTCGCAATGAGGGGATGAACACTGAAGCTTTCTTT.

This clonotype was seen a handful of times. This chain uses TRBV4-3 with TRBJ2-5; D is perhaps TRBD1 (6 bases). CDR3 length: 14 residues. CDR1 LGHNA and CDR2 YSLEER come from the germline V gene. Trimming stripped 0 bases from V and 9 bases from J, with 14 bases between. In DNA form, the CDR3 reads TGCGCCAGCAGCCAAGATCCAGGGGAAGGGGCCCAGTACTTC. It codes for CASSQDPGEGAQYF.

This clonotype was seen only a few times. V usage is TRBV6-2 or TRBV6-3 and J usage is TRBJ2-7; D might be TRBD1 (5 bases). The germline CDR1 and CDR2 sequences are MNHEY and SVGEGT. V shed 6 bases and J shed 0 bases, with 12 bases lying between them. This CDR3 is built from 14 residues. CDR3 bases: TGTGCCAGCAGCCACCGACAGTACTCCTACGAGCAGTACTTC. Its protein product is CASSHRQYSYEQYF.

This clonotype appeared a few times. The chain links TRBV4-3 to TRBJ1-1; D perhaps matches TRBD1 (5 bases). Trimming shortened V by 2 bases and J by 2 bases, and 9 bases separated the two germline ends. The CDR3 loop spans 14 amino acids. Germline V gene data show CDR1 as LGHNA and CDR2 as YSLEER. As DNA, the CDR3 is TGCGCCAGCAGCCAATCGGGACTCAACACTGAAGCTTTCTTT. It specifies CASSQSGLNTEAFF.